A single sample is the source of the 4 T cell receptor beta chains below, sequenced in a study of T cell clonality in common variable immunodeficiency. Assay: immunoSEQ multiplex PCR; the TCRdb copy retains only in-frame clones and omits some. The sample counts over 55,000 clones, none seen once; the ten largest own 1.5% to 2%. Input material: peripheral blood mononuclear cells. The receptors stem from a person aged 18 to 70 in good health.

Many counts were recorded for this clone. The read halts 3 residues ahead of the CDR3 end, with the missing end drawn from the germline J gene. The V call is TRBV6-1, the J call TRBJ1-5; D possibly corresponds to TRBD1 (6 bases). V gave up 3 bases and J gave up 7 bases, with 16 bases separating them. CDR3 size: 15 residues. Germline values: CDR1 MNHNS, CDR2 SASEGT. The DNA read from the CDR3 is TGTGCCAGCAGTGATGTGGGGGGGGCAGCGCAGCCC. This codes for CASSDVGGAAQP. The CDR3 as a whole reads CASSDVGGAAQPQHF.

This clone was observed many times. The read stops 3 residues short of the end of the CDR3; the missing end is completed from the germline J gene. This chain uses TRBV20-1 with TRBJ2-3; 8 nucleotides agree with TRBD1. V dropped 2 bases and J dropped 7; count of bases not matched to a gene: 8. The germline CDR1 and CDR2 sequences are DFQATT and SNEGSKA (reference sequence). The CDR3 consists of 14 residues. CDR3: CSARQDRVDYTQYF. The part of the CDR3 DNA that was read is TGCAGTGCTAGACAGGACAGGGTGGACTATACG.

There are many counts of this clone. The read terminates 3 residues ahead of where the CDR3 ends, so the germline J gene completes it. The chain employs TRBV7-9 and TRBJ2-1, with no clear D. There are 13 residues in the CDR3. From germline, CDR1 is SEHNR and CDR2 FQNEAQ (reference sequence). The V and J ends lost 0 bases and 5 bases respectively, with 5 bases between them. The covered CDR3 bases are TGTGCCAGCAGCTTAGCGGGCCACAATGAG. It is translated as CASSLAGHNE. In full, the CDR3 reads CASSLAGHNEQFF.

Ten or more counts support this clone. The DNA ends 3 residues before the CDR3 does, and the rest of the CDR3 is filled in from the germline J gene. The rearrangement uses TRBV5-4 and TRBJ1-3; D is undetermined. The V and J ends lost 2 bases and 3 bases respectively, with 3 bases between them. From germline, CDR1 is SGHNT and CDR2 YYREEE (reference sequence). This CDR3 has 12 residues. The covered CDR3 bases are TGTGCCAGCAGCTTCGGTGGAAACACC. Its protein product is CASSFGGNT. The CDR3 as a whole reads CASSFGGNTIYF.